Included here is one T cell receptor beta chain sequence, with context. What it binds is not known. Trimming stripped 4 bases from V and 1 base from J, with 7 bases between. Germline-derived CDR1 and CDR2 are MRHNA and SNTAGT. The CDR3 loop spans 13 amino acids. The sample comes from a study of cytomegalovirus exposure and HLA in healthy donors. Primers: 60 Vbeta forward and 13 Jbeta reverse. TCRdb keeps only in-frame clones here, not all; method: immunoSEQ multiplex PCR. The data show roughly 100,000 clones, with more than 75% seen just once and around 5% held by the top ten. Findings of the study overall: Immune exposure was documented only through CMV serostatus.

The chain carries TRBV6-4 and TRBJ1-1; D is undetermined. This TCR was recovered from a woman between 18 and 29 years old in good health and CMV-seropositive. The sample comprised PBMCs. CDR3 loop: CASSASGNTEAFF. Here the CDR3 DNA reads TGTGCCAGCAGTGCTTCGGGGAACACTGAAGCTTTCTTT.